The TCR beta chain described here comes from a study of cytomegalovirus exposure and HLA in healthy donors. Turning to the study itself: One earlier analysis, a look at 150 million to 200 million T cells, found around 110 million unique TCR beta sequences.

As regards this clone: As yet, its antigen is unknown.

Germline V CDR1 and CDR2: SGHRS, YFSETQ. The CDR3 consists of 15 residues. V gave up 0 bases and J gave up 2 bases, with 10 bases separating them. PCR was performed using 60 Vbeta and 13 Jbeta primers. Sequenced by immunoSEQ multiplex PCR; TCRdb stores in-frame clones only, minus some. This sample has approximately 150,000 clones, with 80% found just once. Study findings and constraints: Cytomegalovirus-associated TCR beta chains were listed, numbering 164.

Sample: PBMCs. The V and J genes are TRBV5-1 and TRBJ2-3, with TRBD2 as a possible D gene (7 bases). This TCR came from a man younger than 40 in good health and CMV-seropositive. CDR3 loop: CASSLEGGNTDTQYF. CDR3 nucleotide sequence: TGCGCCAGCAGCTTGGAGGGGGGGAACACAGATACGCAGTATTTT.